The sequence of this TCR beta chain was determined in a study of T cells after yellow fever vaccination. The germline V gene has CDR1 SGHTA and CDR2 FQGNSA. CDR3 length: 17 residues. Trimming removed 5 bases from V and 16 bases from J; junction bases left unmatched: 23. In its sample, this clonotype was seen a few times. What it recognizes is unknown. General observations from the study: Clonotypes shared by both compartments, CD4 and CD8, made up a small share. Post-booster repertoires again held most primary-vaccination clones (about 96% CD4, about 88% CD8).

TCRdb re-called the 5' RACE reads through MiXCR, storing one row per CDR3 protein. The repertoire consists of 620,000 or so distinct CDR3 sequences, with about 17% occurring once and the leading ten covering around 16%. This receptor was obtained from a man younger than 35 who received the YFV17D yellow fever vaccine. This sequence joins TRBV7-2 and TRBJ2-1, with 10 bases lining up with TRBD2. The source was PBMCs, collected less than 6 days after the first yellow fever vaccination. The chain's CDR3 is CASSAHPPVSGGALEFF. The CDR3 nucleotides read TGTGCCAGCAGCGCACACCCCCCGGTCAGCGGGGGGGCGCTCGAATTCTTC.